The sequence of this T cell receptor beta chain was determined in a study of T cell changes during pregnancy in multiple sclerosis. TCRdb keeps only in-frame clones here, not all; method: immunoSEQ multiplex PCR. The sample includes 65,000 to 80,000 clones, about 92% of them seen just once. This TCR was recovered from a female donor with multiple sclerosis, enrolled in a pregnancy study. The input for sequencing was CD4+ T cells from peripheral blood mononuclear cells, taken before pregnancy.

CDR3 nucleotide sequence: TGTGCCAGCAGATTCGGACAGGGGGCGCGTGAGACCCAGTACTTC. Encoded protein: CASRFGQGARETQYF. The chain recombines TRBV6-6 with TRBJ2-5; 11 bases agree with TRBD1. The germline CDR1 and CDR2 sequences are MNHNY and SVGAGI (reference sequence). V lost 6 bases, J lost 5 bases, and 8 bases stayed unmatched. The CDR3 extends over 15 amino acids.